A selection of T cell receptor beta chains follows, all from one sample in a study of post-analysis software for immune sequencing data. TCRdb processed the PCR reads anew with MiXCR; each CDR3 protein has one entry. This table holds 350,000 to 450,000 distinct CDR3 sequences, 39% found once. Sequencing was done on a sample of blood. All receptors come from a girl aged 2-10 years with multiple sclerosis. The CDR3 runs from the conserved cysteine through the conserved F or W. D genes are given only for firm matches. Clone size is not always given. Where it is, it says once, few, many or a class for expanded clones.

J gene: TRBJ2-7
D gene: NA
clone size: few
V gene: TRBV14
CDR3 protein: CASSQLSRHYEQYF
CDR3 DNA: TGTGCCAGCAGCCAATTAAGCAGGCACTACGAGCAGTACTTC

J gene: TRBJ2-1
D gene: TRBD2
clone size: NA
V gene: TRBV6-1
CDR3 protein: CASSPLAGAYNEQFF
CDR3 DNA: TGTGCCAGCAGTCCACTAGCGGGGGCCTACAATGAGCAGTTCTTC

J gene: TRBJ2-1
D gene: TRBD2
clone size: NA
V gene: TRBV7-9
CDR3 protein: CASSLASLAGAHSYNEQFF
CDR3 DNA: TGTGCCAGCAGCTTAGCGAGCCTAGCGGGAGCCCACTCCTACAATGAGCAGTTCTTC

J gene: TRBJ1-2
D gene: NA
clone size: few
V gene: TRBV7-2
CDR3 protein: CASSARVEGYGYTF
CDR3 DNA: TGTGCCAGCAGCGCCAGGGTTGAGGGCTATGGCTACACCTTC

J gene: TRBJ1-4
D gene: NA
clone size: few
V gene: TRBV5-1
CDR3 protein: CASSLWGEGNEKLFF
CDR3 DNA: TGCGCCAGCAGCTTGTGGGGGGAAGGTAATGAAAAACTGTTTTTT

J gene: TRBJ2-5
D gene: TRBD1
clone size: few
V gene: TRBV12-3/TRBV12-4
CDR3 protein: CASTIQGGAGQETQYF
CDR3 DNA: TGTGCCAGCACCATCCAAGGGGGCGCTGGACAAGAGACCCAGTACTTC

J gene: TRBJ2-7
D gene: NA
clone size: few
V gene: TRBV4-3
CDR3 protein: CASSQDRRGYEQYF
CDR3 DNA: TGCGCCAGCAGCCAAGATCGTAGGGGCTACGAGCAGTACTTC

J gene: TRBJ2-7
D gene: NA
clone size: few
V gene: TRBV6-2/TRBV6-3
CDR3 protein: CASSYLSPAETYEQYF
CDR3 DNA: TGTGCCAGCAGTTACCTATCCCCTGCGGAGACCTACGAGCAGTACTTC

J gene: TRBJ2-7
D gene: TRBD1
clone size: NA
V gene: TRBV29-1
CDR3 protein: CSVSGGYPSYEQYF
CDR3 DNA: TGCAGCGTCTCAGGGGGTTACCCCTCCTACGAGCAGTACTTC

J gene: TRBJ1-6
D gene: NA
clone size: few
V gene: TRBV20-1
CDR3 protein: CSARESDSPLHF
CDR3 DNA: TGCAGTGCTAGAGAATCTGATTCACCCCTCCACTTT

J gene: TRBJ2-5
D gene: TRBD2
clone size: few
V gene: TRBV2
CDR3 protein: CASKTSGVSETQYF
CDR3 DNA: TGTGCCAGCAAGACTAGCGGGGTGTCAGAGACCCAGTACTTC

J gene: TRBJ2-1
D gene: TRBD1
clone size: NA
V gene: TRBV7-9
CDR3 protein: CASWDRGNEQFF
CDR3 DNA: TGTGCCAGCTGGGACAGGGGCAATGAGCAGTTCTTC

J gene: TRBJ1-1
D gene: NA
clone size: NA
V gene: TRBV10-3
CDR3 protein: CAIRERLEPAFF
CDR3 DNA: TGTGCCATCAGGGAAAGACTGGAACCCGCTTTCTTT

J gene: TRBJ1-2
D gene: NA
clone size: NA
V gene: TRBV29-1
CDR3 protein: CSVARTLTDGYTF
CDR3 DNA: TGCAGCGTTGCCAGGACCCTGACGGATGGCTACACCTTC

J gene: TRBJ2-7
D gene: NA
clone size: NA
V gene: TRBV2
CDR3 protein: CASSVWVDEQYF
CDR3 DNA: TGTGCCAGCTCAGTTTGGGTAGACGAGCAGTACTTC

J gene: TRBJ2-5
D gene: NA
clone size: NA
V gene: TRBV7-9
CDR3 protein: CASSSLTGKQETQYF
CDR3 DNA: TGTGCCAGCAGCTCACTAACAGGGAAACAAGAGACCCAGTACTTC

J gene: TRBJ2-7
D gene: NA
clone size: few
V gene: TRBV27
CDR3 protein: CASSLSQLRENYEQYF
CDR3 DNA: TGTGCCAGCAGTTTATCGCAACTCAGGGAGAACTACGAGCAGTACTTC

J gene: TRBJ1-1
D gene: NA
clone size: few
V gene: TRBV7-2
CDR3 protein: CASSRYRNTEAFF
CDR3 DNA: TGTGCCAGCAGCCGGTACAGGAACACTGAAGCTTTCTTT

J gene: TRBJ1-2
D gene: NA
clone size: few
V gene: TRBV7-2
CDR3 protein: CASSFRDRNGYTF
CDR3 DNA: TGTGCCAGCAGCTTTCGGGACCGTAATGGCTACACCTTC

J gene: TRBJ2-1
D gene: TRBD1
clone size: NA
V gene: TRBV29-1
CDR3 protein: CSASTGTGRISSYNEQFF
CDR3 DNA: TGCAGCGCCTCGACCGGGACAGGGAGAATTAGCTCCTACAATGAGCAGTTCTTC

J gene: TRBJ1-6
D gene: NA
clone size: NA
V gene: TRBV11-2
CDR3 protein: CASSLIDSPLHF
CDR3 DNA: TGTGCCAGCAGCTTAATCGATTCACCCCTCCACTTT

J gene: TRBJ1-2
D gene: NA
clone size: few
V gene: TRBV29-1
CDR3 protein: CSVITRTAYGYTF
CDR3 DNA: TGCAGCGTAATAACTCGGACGGCTTATGGCTACACCTTC

J gene: TRBJ2-7
D gene: TRBD2
clone size: few
V gene: TRBV20-1
CDR3 protein: CSAISGTSGYEQYF
CDR3 DNA: TGCAGTGCCATCTCGGGCACTAGCGGCTACGAGCAGTACTTC

J gene: TRBJ2-5
D gene: NA
clone size: NA
V gene: TRBV10-3
CDR3 protein: CAIRGLKEVKTQYF
CDR3 DNA: TGTGCCATCAGGGGTTTGAAGGAAGTGAAGACCCAGTACTTC

J gene: TRBJ1-1
D gene: NA
clone size: NA
V gene: TRBV20-1
CDR3 protein: CSANPGKVDTEAFF
CDR3 DNA: TGCAGTGCTAATCCGGGCAAGGTGGACACTGAAGCTTTCTTT

J gene: TRBJ2-6
D gene: NA
clone size: NA
V gene: TRBV6-2/TRBV6-3
CDR3 protein: CASRDGRGSGANVLTF
CDR3 DNA: TGTGCCAGCAGGGACGGACGGGGCTCTGGGGCCAACGTCCTGACTTTC

J gene: TRBJ2-1
D gene: TRBD1
clone size: NA
V gene: TRBV5-1
CDR3 protein: CASSLHPGQFYNEQFF
CDR3 DNA: TGCGCCAGCAGCTTGCACCCGGGACAGTTCTACAATGAGCAGTTCTTC

J gene: TRBJ2-5
D gene: TRBD1
clone size: few
V gene: TRBV7-2
CDR3 protein: CASSRDRGWETQYF
CDR3 DNA: TGTGCCAGCAGCCGAGACAGGGGATGGGAGACCCAGTACTTC

J gene: TRBJ2-5
D gene: TRBD1
clone size: NA
V gene: TRBV9
CDR3 protein: CASSVEGQGAREQYF
CDR3 DNA: TGTGCCAGCAGCGTAGAGGGACAGGGGGCGAGGGAGCAGTACTTC

J gene: TRBJ2-4
D gene: NA
clone size: NA
V gene: TRBV6-1
CDR3 protein: CASSTSRGGGNIQYF
CDR3 DNA: TGTGCCAGCAGCACCTCGAGGGGAGGCGGAAACATTCAGTACTTC

J gene: TRBJ2-1
D gene: NA
clone size: NA
V gene: TRBV6-5
CDR3 protein: CASSPQQGGEQFF
CDR3 DNA: TGTGCCAGCAGTCCACAACAGGGTGGTGAGCAGTTCTTC

J gene: TRBJ1-2
D gene: NA
clone size: NA
V gene: TRBV11-3
CDR3 protein: CASSLDGQYGYTF
CDR3 DNA: TGTGCCAGCAGCCTCGACGGGCAATATGGCTACACCTTC

J gene: TRBJ2-5
D gene: NA
clone size: NA
V gene: TRBV9
CDR3 protein: CASSVEWRAKTQYF
CDR3 DNA: TGTGCCAGCAGCGTAGAGTGGAGGGCGAAGACCCAGTACTTC

J gene: TRBJ1-1
D gene: TRBD1
clone size: NA
V gene: TRBV7-3
CDR3 protein: CASSWGQTNTEAFF
CDR3 DNA: TGTGCCAGCAGCTGGGGACAGACTAACACTGAAGCTTTCTTT

J gene: TRBJ1-6
D gene: NA
clone size: few
V gene: TRBV7-9
CDR3 protein: CASSLEGGSNSPLHF
CDR3 DNA: TGTGCCAGCAGCTTAGAAGGGGGGTCCAATTCACCCCTCCACTTT

J gene: TRBJ2-7
D gene: TRBD2
clone size: few
V gene: TRBV6-5
CDR3 protein: CASQLAGDYEQYF
CDR3 DNA: TGTGCCAGTCAACTAGCGGGGGACTACGAGCAGTACTTC

J gene: TRBJ2-7
D gene: TRBD1
clone size: NA
V gene: TRBV28
CDR3 protein: CASRPTGTGSYEQYF
CDR3 DNA: TGTGCCAGCAGACCTACCGGGACAGGGTCCTACGAGCAGTACTTC